This T cell receptor (beta chain) was sequenced in a study of T cell changes during pregnancy in multiple sclerosis. Profiling relied on immunoSEQ multiplex PCR, and the TCRdb table lists in-frame clones only, not all of them. In the table there are 85,000 to 130,000 clones, around 92% of which are singletons. The CDR3 is 16 residues long. With V trimmed by 4 bases and J by 4 bases, 10 bases remained unmatched. The V gene's germline CDR1 is MNHEY and CDR2 SMNVEV (reference sequence). Sequences were derived from peripheral blood, sampled after pregnancy. J is TRBJ2-3 and V is TRBV27; 8 nucleotides line up with TRBD2. The TCR comes from a female donor with multiple sclerosis, enrolled in a pregnancy study. The CDR3 sequence: CASSSPGGPRADTQYF. CDR3 nucleotide sequence: TGTGCCAGCAGTTCCCCGGGGGGGCCACGGGCAGATACGCAGTATTTT.